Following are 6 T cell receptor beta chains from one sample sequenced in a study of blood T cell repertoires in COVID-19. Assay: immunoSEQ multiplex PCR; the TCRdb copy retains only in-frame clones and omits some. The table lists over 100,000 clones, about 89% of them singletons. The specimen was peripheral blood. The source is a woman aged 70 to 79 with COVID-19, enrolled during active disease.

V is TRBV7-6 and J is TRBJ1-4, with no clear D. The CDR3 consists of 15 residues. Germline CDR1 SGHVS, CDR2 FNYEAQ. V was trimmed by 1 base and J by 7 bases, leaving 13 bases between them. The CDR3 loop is CASSLVATNGEKLFF. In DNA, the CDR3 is TGTGCCAGCAGCTTAGTAGCCACGAACGGTGAAAAACTGTTTTTT. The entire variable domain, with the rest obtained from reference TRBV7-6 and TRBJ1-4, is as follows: GAGVSQSPRYKVTKRGQDVALRCDPISGHVSLYWYRQALGQGPEFLTYFNYEAQQDKSGLPNDRFSAERPEGSISTLTIQRTEQRDSAMYRCASSLVATNGEKLFFGSGTQLSVL.

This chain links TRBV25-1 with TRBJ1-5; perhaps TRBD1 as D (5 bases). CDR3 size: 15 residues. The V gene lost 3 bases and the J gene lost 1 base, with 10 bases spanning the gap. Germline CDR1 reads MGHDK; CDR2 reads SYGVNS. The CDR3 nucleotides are TGTGCCAGCAGTGAGCCGGGGGACAGCAATCAGCCCCAGCATTTT. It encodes CASSEPGDSNQPQHF.

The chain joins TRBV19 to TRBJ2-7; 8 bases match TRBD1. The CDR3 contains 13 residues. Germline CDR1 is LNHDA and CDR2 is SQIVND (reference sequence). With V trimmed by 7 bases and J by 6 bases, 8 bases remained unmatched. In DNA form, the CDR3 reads TGTGCCAGTAATCGGCCAGGGGGCGGCGAGCAGTACTTC. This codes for CASNRPGGGEQYF. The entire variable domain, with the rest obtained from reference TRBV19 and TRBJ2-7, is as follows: DGGITQSPKYLFRKEGQNVTLSCEQNLNHDAMYWYRQDPGQGLRLIYYSQIVNDFQKGDIAEGYSVSREKKESFPLTVTSAQKNPTAFYLCASNRPGGGEQYFGPGTRLTVT.

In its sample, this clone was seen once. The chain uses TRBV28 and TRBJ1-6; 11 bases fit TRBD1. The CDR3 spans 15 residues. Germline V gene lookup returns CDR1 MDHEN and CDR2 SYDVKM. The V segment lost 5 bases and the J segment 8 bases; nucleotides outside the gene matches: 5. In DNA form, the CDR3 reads TGTGCCAGCAGTGGCCGGACAGGGGGCTATTCACCCCTCCACTTT. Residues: CASSGRTGGYSPLHF.

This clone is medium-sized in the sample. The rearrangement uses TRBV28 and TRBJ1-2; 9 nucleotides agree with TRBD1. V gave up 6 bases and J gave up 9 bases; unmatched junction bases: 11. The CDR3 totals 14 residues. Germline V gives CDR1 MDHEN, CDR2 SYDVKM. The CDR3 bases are TGTGCCAGCAGGGGCCGGGACAGGGATTTACGCTACACCTTC. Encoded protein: CASRGRDRDLRYTF.

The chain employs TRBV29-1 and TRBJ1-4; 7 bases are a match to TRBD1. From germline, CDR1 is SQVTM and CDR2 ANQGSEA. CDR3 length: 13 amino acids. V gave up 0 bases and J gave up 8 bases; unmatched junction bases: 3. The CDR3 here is CSVEEDRREKLFF. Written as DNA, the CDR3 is TGCAGCGTTGAAGAGGACAGGCGCGAAAAACTGTTTTTT. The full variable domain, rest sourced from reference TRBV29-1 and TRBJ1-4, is SAVISQKPSRDICQRGTSLTIQCQVDSQVTMMFWYRQQPGQSLTLIATANQGSEATYESGFVIDKFPISRPNLTFSTLTVSNMSPEDSSIYLCSVEEDRREKLFFGSGTQLSVL.